The rows below give T cell receptor beta chains drawn from one sample of a study of blood T cell repertoires in COVID-19. The data were produced by immunoSEQ multiplex PCR, yet TCRdb's version contains in-frame clones alone and is incomplete. The table has a few hundred thousand clones, around 82% seen once; the top ten hold roughly 8.6%. Sequencing was carried out using peripheral blood. The source of these receptors is a human donor in a cohort sampled during active COVID-19. The CDR3 runs from the conserved cysteine through the conserved F or W. D genes are given only for firm matches. Not every row has a clone size; where given, it reads once, few, many or a size class.

d_gene,j_gene,v_gene,abundance,CDR3aa,CDR3nt
TRBD1,TRBJ1-5,TRBV24-1,NA,CATSDRTGDFGNQPQHF,TGTGCCACCAGTGATAGGACAGGGGACTTTGGCAATCAGCCCCAGCATTTT
NA,TRBJ1-2,TRBV6-5,NA,CASNKDSGGGYTF,TGTGCCAGCAACAAGGACTCCGGGGGTGGCTACACCTTC
NA,TRBJ1-2,TRBV12-3/TRBV12-4,NA,CASSAQENYGYTF,TGTGCCAGCAGTGCCCAAGAGAACTATGGCTACACCTTC
TRBD2,TRBJ2-7,TRBV7-8,NA,CASSLASGGIYEQYF,TGTGCCAGCAGCTTAGCTAGCGGGGGGATCTACGAGCAGTACTTC
TRBD1,TRBJ1-5,TRBV18,NA,CASSPLDRASSNQPQHF,TGTGCCAGCTCACCTCTGGACAGGGCGTCTAGCAATCAGCCCCAGCATTTT
NA,TRBJ2-7,TRBV27,NA,CASSFVSGSYEQYF,TGTGCCAGCAGTTTCGTTAGCGGCTCCTACGAGCAGTACTTC
TRBD1,TRBJ2-2,TRBV5-1,once,CASSIRQGHGTGELFF,TGCGCCAGCAGCATTAGACAGGGGCACGGCACCGGGGAGCTGTTTTTT
NA,TRBJ1-6,TRBV7-8,once,CASSLAQATSSYNSPLHF,TGTGCCAGCAGCTTAGCACAGGCTACGAGCTCCTATAATTCACCCCTCCACTTT
NA,TRBJ1-4,TRBV18,NA,CASSQGGGEKLFF,TGTGCCAGCTCACAGGGAGGCGGTGAAAAACTGTTTTTT
TRBD1,TRBJ2-7,TRBV6-2/TRBV6-3,NA,CASSRDRGGYEQYF,TGTGCCAGCAGCCGAGACAGGGGCGGGTACGAGCAGTACTTC
TRBD2,TRBJ2-3,TRBV11-2,few,CASNEAGVGTDTQYF,TGTGCCAGCAACGAAGCGGGAGTAGGGACAGATACGCAGTATTTT
NA,TRBJ2-7,TRBV5-1,NA,CASSFGGSSYEQYF,TGCGCCAGCAGCTTTGGGGGGAGCTCCTACGAGCAGTACTTC
NA,TRBJ2-4,TRBV6-5,NA,CASSSPARGGNIQYF,TGTGCCAGCAGTTCGCCCGCCCGGGGTGGAAACATTCAGTACTTC
TRBD1,TRBJ2-6,TRBV23-1,NA,CASSQSRAGTGYSGANVLTF,TGCGCCAGCAGTCAATCGAGGGCCGGGACAGGGTACTCTGGGGCCAACGTCCTGACTTTC
TRBD2,TRBJ2-1,TRBV7-2,NA,CASSFSGSGHNEQFF,TGTGCCAGCAGCTTTAGCGGGAGTGGCCACAATGAGCAGTTCTTC
NA,TRBJ1-2,TRBV25-1,once,CASSQAGQLGYTF,TGTGCCAGCAGTCAGGCAGGGCAGTTGGGCTACACCTTC
TRBD2,TRBJ2-1,TRBV5-5,NA,CASGKREGYNEQFF,TGTGCCAGCGGCAAGCGGGAGGGCTACAATGAGCAGTTCTTC
NA,TRBJ1-4,TRBV5-1,NA,CASSSHSRATNEKLFF,TGCGCCAGCAGCTCGCATTCAAGAGCAACTAATGAAAAACTGTTTTTT
NA,TRBJ2-7,TRBV6-5,NA,CASREGFYEQYF,TGTGCCAGCAGGGAGGGATTCTACGAGCAGTACTTC
TRBD1,TRBJ1-3,TRBV5-6,NA,CASSFPGTGANTIYF,TGTGCCAGCAGCTTTCCCGGGACAGGGGCAAACACCATATATTTT
TRBD2,TRBJ2-3,TRBV6-6,NA,CASSLGLAGNLVTQYF,TGTGCCAGCAGTCTCGGACTAGCGGGCAACCTCGTGACGCAGTATTTT
TRBD1,TRBJ1-2,TRBV2,NA,CASRTGGVYGYTF,TGTGCCAGCAGAACAGGGGGAGTCTATGGCTACACCTTC
NA,TRBJ2-3,TRBV11-3,NA,CASSLGSGARKDTQYF,TGTGCCAGCAGCTTAGGCTCTGGGGCCCGGAAAGATACGCAGTATTTT
TRBD1,TRBJ2-5,TRBV3-1/TRBV3-2,once,CASSQTGTASQETQYF,TGTGCCAGCAGCCAGACGGGGACAGCCTCCCAAGAGACCCAGTACTTC
TRBD2,TRBJ2-7,TRBV6-5,NA,CASSWGGGSYEQYF,TGTGCCAGCAGTTGGGGCGGGGGGTCCTACGAGCAGTACTTC
NA,TRBJ2-5,TRBV24-1,NA,CATSVSGVETQYF,TGTGCCACCAGTGTATCAGGTGTCGAGACCCAGTACTTC
TRBD2,TRBJ2-5,TRBV7-8,once,CASSLGRTSGGQETQYF,TGTGCCAGCAGCTTAGGTCGGACTAGCGGGGGACAAGAGACCCAGTACTTC
NA,TRBJ1-6,TRBV6-5,NA,CASSSVRDTTPLHF,TGTGCCAGCAGTTCAGTCCGGGACACCACACCCCTCCACTTT
NA,TRBJ1-4,TRBV7-9,NA,CASSPHKGSNNEKLFF,TGTGCCAGCAGCCCCCATAAGGGGTCTAATAATGAAAAACTGTTTTTT
NA,TRBJ2-7,TRBV4-3,NA,CASSQDPGVEQYF,TGCGCCAGCAGCCAAGACCCCGGGGTCGAGCAGTACTTC
TRBD1,TRBJ2-7,TRBV9,NA,CASSAGQGSPLRQYF,TGTGCCAGCAGCGCGGGACAGGGGAGTCCCCTGCGGCAGTACTTC
TRBD1,TRBJ1-2,TRBV2,NA,CASSEVQGARHGYTF,TGTGCCAGCAGTGAGGTCCAGGGGGCGCGTCATGGCTACACCTTC
NA,TRBJ1-4,TRBV18,NA,CASSRNREKLFF,TGTGCCAGCTCACGAAACAGGGAAAAACTGTTTTTT
NA,TRBJ2-1,TRBV18,NA,CASSPPYQYNEQFF,TGTGCCAGCTCACCTCCATACCAGTACAATGAGCAGTTCTTC
NA,TRBJ1-1,TRBV6-5,NA,CASSYSFLIQEAFF,TGTGCCAGCAGTTACTCCTTCCTGATACAGGAAGCTTTCTTT
TRBD1,TRBJ2-3,TRBV7-2,NA,CASSRDRRSTDTQYF,TGTGCCAGCAGCAGGGACAGGCGTAGCACAGATACGCAGTATTTT
TRBD1,TRBJ1-2,TRBV7-9,NA,CASSLDGTGLNYGYTF,TGTGCCAGCAGCTTAGACGGGACAGGACTTAACTATGGCTACACCTTC
NA,TRBJ2-1,TRBV6-1,NA,CASSEGSLSYNEQFF,TGTGCCAGCAGTGAAGGGAGCCTATCCTACAATGAGCAGTTCTTC
NA,TRBJ2-4,TRBV5-6,NA,CASSPPGAKNIQYF,TGTGCCAGCAGCCCCCCCGGAGCCAAAAACATTCAGTACTTC
TRBD1,TRBJ2-2,TRBV28,NA,CASSILSIRDRGPTGELFF,TGTGCCAGCAGTATACTATCCATTCGGGACAGGGGGCCCACCGGGGAGCTGTTTTTT
TRBD1,TRBJ1-6,TRBV5-1,NA,CASSLDGQGSLFHF,TGCGCCAGCAGCTTGGATGGACAGGGATCACTTTTCCACTTT
TRBD1,TRBJ1-1,TRBV7-8,NA,CASSSTGVFGEAFF,TGTGCCAGCAGCTCAACAGGGGTATTCGGTGAAGCTTTCTTT
NA,TRBJ2-5,TRBV11-2,NA,CASSLSRGAQRETQYF,TGTGCCAGCAGCCTGAGCCGCGGGGCACAGCGGGAGACCCAGTACTTC
NA,TRBJ1-1,TRBV6-1,NA,CASSEAVRVAEAFF,TGTGCCAGCAGTGAAGCGGTCAGGGTCGCTGAAGCTTTCTTT
NA,TRBJ2-3,TRBV11-3,NA,CASSRRTTDTQYF,TGTGCCAGCAGCCGGAGGACCACTGATACGCAGTATTTT